This T cell receptor (beta chain) was documented in a study of T cells expressing NK-cell markers. Overall study: Seven HCMV-seropositive donors and one seronegative donor made up the eight sequenced donors.

In the case of this clonotype: Antigen unknown.

Libraries used 5'RACE template switching adding universal primer site and UMIs. TCRdb reprocessed the 5' RACE reads; each CDR3 protein has one entry and no DNA is given. With hundreds of thousands of distinct CDR3 sequences in the sample, the ten largest clones hold more than 3.5%. The CDR3 extends over 15 amino acids. CDR1 is LNHDA, CDR2 SQIVND, per germline (reference sequence). Study-level findings and limits: Unclear, still, was the HCMV specificity of the expanded NKG2C+ T cell clones. The study found dominant NKG2C+ clonotypes at about 1.0-7.0% of CD8+ T cells in roughly six donors.

The chain is built from TRBV19 and TRBJ1-5; the TRBD1 assignment by TCRdb is unverifiable without DNA. Sequences were obtained from blood T cells: a sorted CD56 or NKG2C T cell subset, CD4+ or CD8+ T cells, or bulk PBMC T cells (not recorded which). The receptor comes from a woman between 18 and 70 years old in good health. The CDR3 spells CASSIRQALNQPQHF.